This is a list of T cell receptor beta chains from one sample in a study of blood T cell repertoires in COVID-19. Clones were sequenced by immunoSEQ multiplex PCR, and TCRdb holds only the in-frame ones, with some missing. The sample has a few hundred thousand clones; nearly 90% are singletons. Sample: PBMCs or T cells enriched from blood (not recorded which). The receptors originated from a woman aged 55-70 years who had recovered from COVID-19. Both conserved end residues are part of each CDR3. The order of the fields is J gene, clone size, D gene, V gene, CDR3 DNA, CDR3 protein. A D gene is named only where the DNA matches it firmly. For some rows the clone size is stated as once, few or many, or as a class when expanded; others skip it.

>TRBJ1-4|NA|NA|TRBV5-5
TGTGCCAGCAGCCGAACCAAACAGGTCTCAAATGAAAAACTGTTTTTT
CASSRTKQVSNEKLFF
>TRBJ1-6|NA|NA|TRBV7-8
TGTGCCAGCAGCGTTAGGACAGATGCTCATAATTCACCCCTCCACTTT
CASSVRTDAHNSPLHF
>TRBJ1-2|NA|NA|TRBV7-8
TGTGCCAGCAGCCAGACAGGCTATGGCTACACCTTC
CASSQTGYGYTF
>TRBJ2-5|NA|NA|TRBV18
TGTGCCAGCTCATCTCAAGAGACCCAGTACTTC
CASSSQETQYF
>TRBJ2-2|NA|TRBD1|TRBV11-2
TGTGCCAGCAGCTGGGCAGGGGGCTACACCGGGGAGCTGTTTTTT
CASSWAGGYTGELFF
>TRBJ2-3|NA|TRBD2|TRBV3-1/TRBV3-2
TGTGCCAGCAGCCTAACCGGGACTAGCGGGGGCTCCGGGGATACGCAGTATTTT
CASSLTGTSGGSGDTQYF
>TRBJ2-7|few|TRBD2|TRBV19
TGTGCCAGTAGTATTACTAGCGGGGGCTCCTACGAGCAGTACTTC
CASSITSGGSYEQYF
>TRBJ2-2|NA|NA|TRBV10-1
TGCGCCAGCAGTTCGTACGGGGAGCTGTTTTTT
CASSSYGELFF
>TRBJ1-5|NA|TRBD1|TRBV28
TGTGCCAGCAGTTTATACAGGGGCGCGAACCAGCCCCAGCATTTT
CASSLYRGANQPQHF
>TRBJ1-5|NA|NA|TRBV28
TGTGCCAGCAAACCAGGGGAAAGAAGTCAGCCCCAGCATTTT
CASKPGERSQPQHF
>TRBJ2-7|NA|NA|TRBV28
TGTGCCAGCAGTCGAGTCTACGAGCAGTACTTC
CASSRVYEQYF
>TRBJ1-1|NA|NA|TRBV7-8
TGTGCCAGCAGCTTAGTCGACACTGAAGCTTTCTTT
CASSLVDTEAFF
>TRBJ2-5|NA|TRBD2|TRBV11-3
TGTGCCAGCAGCATCGGACTAGCGGGAAGGGCAGAGACCCAGTACTTC
CASSIGLAGRAETQYF
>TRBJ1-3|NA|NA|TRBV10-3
TGTGCCATCAGTGAAAAAGGGGTTGGAACCACCATATATTTT
CAISEKGVGTTIYF
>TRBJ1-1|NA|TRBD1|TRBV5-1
TGCGCCAGCACCTTGACAGGGGCTAGTGGCACTGAAGCTTTCTTT
CASTLTGASGTEAFF
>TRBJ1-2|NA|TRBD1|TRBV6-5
TGTGCCAGCAGCCGTCCCGGGACAGGCTACTATGGCTACACCTTC
CASSRPGTGYYGYTF
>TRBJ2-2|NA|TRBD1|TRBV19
TGTGCCAGTACCCCCCGGACAGGCGGTACCGGGGAGCTGTTTTTT
CASTPRTGGTGELFF
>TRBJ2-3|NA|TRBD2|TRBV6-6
TGTGCCAGCAGCCTAGCGGGGGGAAGCACAGATACGCAGTATTTT
CASSLAGGSTDTQYF
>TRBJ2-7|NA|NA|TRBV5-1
TGCGCCAGCAGCTTGTCGACAGGTGAAGCCTACGAGCAGTACTTC
CASSLSTGEAYEQYF
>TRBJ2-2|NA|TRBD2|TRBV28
TGTGCCAGCAGTTCAGGACTAGCGGGGACCGGGGAGCTGTTTTTT
CASSSGLAGTGELFF
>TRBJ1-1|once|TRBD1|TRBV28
TGTGCCAGCAGTTTCCGGGACAGGGTCGGCACTGAAGCTTTCTTT
CASSFRDRVGTEAFF
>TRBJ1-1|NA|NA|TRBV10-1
TGCGCCAGCAGTGCTTCAACCGGGGTGAACACTGAAGCTTTCTTT
CASSASTGVNTEAFF
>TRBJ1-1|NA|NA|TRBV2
TGTGCCAGCGGTCCTGCCGAGGCTTTCTTT
CASGPAEAFF
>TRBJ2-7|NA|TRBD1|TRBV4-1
TGCGCCAGCAGCCGGGCCGGGACAGGACTCTACGAGCAGTACTTC
CASSRAGTGLYEQYF
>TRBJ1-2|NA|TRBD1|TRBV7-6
TGTGCCAGCAGCCCGGGACAGATCTATGGCTACACCTTC
CASSPGQIYGYTF
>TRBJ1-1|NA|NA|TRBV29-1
TGCAGCCTTAGTACGGGGTTGAACACTGAAGCTTTCTTT
CSLSTGLNTEAFF
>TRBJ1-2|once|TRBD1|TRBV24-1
TGTGCCACCAGTCCCAGGGGGCGCGATGGCTACACCTTC
CATSPRGRDGYTF
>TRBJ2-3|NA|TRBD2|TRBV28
TGTGCCAGCAGTTTATTCAGCGGGGGGGCCGGTACGCAGTATTTT
CASSLFSGGAGTQYF
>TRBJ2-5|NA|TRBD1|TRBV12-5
TGTGCTAGTGGCAGGAGTGGCAGGGGGGAGACCCAGTACTTC
CASGRSGRGETQYF
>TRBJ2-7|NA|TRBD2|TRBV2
TGTGCCAGCAGCGTGACCGGGGGGGGCTCCGAGCAGTACTTC
CASSVTGGGSEQYF
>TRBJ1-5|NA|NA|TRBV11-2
TGTGCCAGCAGCTTATCCAGCGGCAATCAGCCCCAGCATTTT
CASSLSSGNQPQHF
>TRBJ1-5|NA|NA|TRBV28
TGTGCCAGCAGCCGAGGGGGGGGAGGCAATCAGCCCCAGCATTTT
CASSRGGGGNQPQHF
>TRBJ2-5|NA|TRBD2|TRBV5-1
TGCGCCAGCAGCTCTGACCGGGAGGGTGTAGAGACCCAGTACTTC
CASSSDREGVETQYF
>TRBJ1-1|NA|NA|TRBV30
TGTGCCTGGGGAGGACAGTACACTGAAGCTTTCTTT
CAWGGQYTEAFF
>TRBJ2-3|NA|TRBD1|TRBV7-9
TGTGCCAGCAGCTTAGCGAGGGGACAGGGGGCCCCAGATACGCAGTATTTT
CASSLARGQGAPDTQYF
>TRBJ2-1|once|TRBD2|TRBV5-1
TGCGCCAGCAGCATAGTAGCGGGAGAGGTTGAGCAGTTCTTC
CASSIVAGEVEQFF
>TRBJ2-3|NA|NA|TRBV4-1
TGCGCCAGCAGCCATCCTGGACTAACAGATACGCAGTATTTT
CASSHPGLTDTQYF
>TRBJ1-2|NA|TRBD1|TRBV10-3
TGTGCCATCAGTGACGGACAGGGGTATGGCTACACCTTC
CAISDGQGYGYTF
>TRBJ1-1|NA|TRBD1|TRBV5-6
TGTGCCAGCATCCGACAGGGCGGGACTGAAGCTTTCTTT
CASIRQGGTEAFF
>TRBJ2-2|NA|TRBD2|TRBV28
TGTGCCAGCAGTTTATGGACTAGCGGGAGGTGGGCCGGGGAGCTGTTTTTT
CASSLWTSGRWAGELFF